Listed below are T cell receptor beta chains from one sample, sequenced in a study of shared clonotypes between healthy human individuals. The repertoire was sequenced with immunoSEQ multiplex PCR; TCRdb's copy has only in-frame clones and lacks some. Of over a million clones listed, more than 75% are singletons. The sample comprised memory CD4+ T cells from PBMCs. The receptor source for this set is a man aged 18-30 years in good health. Some clones in this sample may be carry-over from other donors' samples. The CDR3 runs from the conserved cysteine through the conserved F or W. A D gene is named only where the DNA matches it firmly. Some rows mark clone size as missing; the rest say once, few, many or name a class of expanded clone.

clone_size	d_call	v_call	j_call	cdr3_aa	cdr3_nt
few	TRBD1	TRBV18	TRBJ1-4	CASSRNTGGEGEKLFF	TGTGCCAGCTCACGCAACACAGGGGGCGAAGGTGAAAAACTGTTTTTT
NA	TRBD1	TRBV6-6	TRBJ2-7	CASNRDRYYEQYF	TGTGCCAGCAACCGGGACAGGTACTACGAGCAGTACTTC
few	NA	TRBV10-1	TRBJ1-1	CASSESRLAEAFF	TGCGCCAGCAGTGAGTCCAGGTTGGCTGAAGCTTTCTTT
NA	NA	TRBV4-2	TRBJ2-7	CASSQDRGYEQYF	TGTGCCAGCAGCCAGGACCGGGGTTACGAGCAGTACTTC
NA	NA	TRBV9	TRBJ2-2	CASSGGITGELFF	TGTGCCAGCTCAGGGGGGATCACCGGGGAGCTGTTTTTT
NA	NA	TRBV6-1	TRBJ1-5	CASSGIGWGVFQPQHF	TGTGCCAGCAGTGGCATCGGTTGGGGGGTGTTTCAGCCCCAGCATTTT
NA	NA	TRBV7-2	TRBJ2-4	CASSLVGLVKNIQYF	TGTGCCAGCAGCTTAGTCGGCTTGGTCAAAAACATTCAGTACTTC
NA	TRBD2	TRBV4-2	TRBJ2-7	CASSPGGGDSYEQYF	TGTGCCAGCAGCCCTGGTGGGGGGGATTCCTACGAGCAGTACTTC
NA	TRBD2	TRBV9	TRBJ2-5	CASSAGTSALRETQYF	TGTGCCAGCAGCGCCGGGACTAGCGCCCTGCGGGAGACCCAGTACTTC
NA	TRBD2	TRBV5-4	TRBJ2-2	CASSFPGGPGTGELFF	TGTGCCAGCAGCTTTCCGGGAGGGCCGGGTACCGGGGAGCTGTTTTTT
NA	NA	TRBV19	TRBJ2-7	CASSFPGTGEYEQYF	TGTGCCAGTAGTTTCCCGGGGACGGGAGAGTACGAGCAGTACTTC
NA	TRBD1	TRBV11-1	TRBJ2-7	CASSSPGGNEQYF	TGTGCCAGCAGCTCCCCAGGGGGCAACGAGCAGTACTTC
few	NA	TRBV19	TRBJ1-5	CASSIFRARGSNQPQHF	TGTGCCAGTAGTATTTTCAGGGCAAGAGGGAGCAATCAGCCCCAGCATTTT
NA	TRBD1	TRBV28	TRBJ2-2	CASSTLQGWTGELFF	TGTGCCAGCAGTACCTTACAGGGGTGGACCGGGGAGCTGTTTTTT
few	TRBD2	TRBV5-1	TRBJ2-1	CASSPRGGSGRLKDEQFF	TGCGCCAGCAGCCCCCGGGGAGGGAGCGGGAGGTTAAAGGATGAGCAGTTCTTC
NA	TRBD1	TRBV19	TRBJ1-4	CASSIDRGHTPTNEKLFF	TGTGCCAGTAGTATCGACAGGGGGCACACTCCAACTAATGAAAAACTGTTTTTT
few	NA	TRBV27	TRBJ2-2	CASSLRLLSGELFF	TGTGCCAGCAGTTTACGGTTATTGTCCGGGGAGCTGTTTTTT
NA	NA	TRBV2	TRBJ2-2	CASSEGHTGELFF	TGTGCCAGCAGTGAAGGACACACCGGGGAGCTGTTTTTT
NA	TRBD1	TRBV5-4	TRBJ1-3	CASSPRQGNGNTIYF	TGTGCCAGCAGCCCCCGACAGGGGAATGGAAACACCATATATTTT
NA	NA	TRBV4-1	TRBJ2-1	CASSRETSNDEQFF	TGCGCCAGCAGCCGGGAGACTAGTAACGATGAGCAGTTCTTC
NA	NA	TRBV2	TRBJ2-1	CASSVDQDNEQFF	TGTGCCAGCAGTGTTGACCAAGACAATGAGCAGTTCTTC
NA	NA	TRBV7-2	TRBJ2-6	CASSLGPNSGANVLTF	TGTGCCAGCAGCTTGGGACCCAACTCTGGGGCCAACGTCCTGACTTTC
NA	TRBD2	TRBV7-9	TRBJ2-3	CASSSGGRTQDTQYF	TGTGCCAGCAGCTCGGGAGGTCGGACGCAAGATACGCAGTATTTT
NA	TRBD2	TRBV15	TRBJ2-7	CATSRDRGRPVEQYF	TGTGCCACCAGCAGAGATCGCGGGAGACCCGTCGAGCAGTACTTC
NA	NA	TRBV6-5	TRBJ2-7	CASSPLGRSSYEQYF	TGTGCCAGCAGTCCTCTGGGCCGAAGCTCCTACGAGCAGTACTTC
NA	TRBD2	TRBV7-2	TRBJ2-1	CASSFSSGSRHEQFF	TGTGCCAGCAGCTTCTCTAGCGGGAGTAGGCATGAGCAGTTCTTC
few	TRBD1	TRBV28	TRBJ1-2	CASSPGTGELGYTF	TGTGCCAGCAGTCCTGGGACAGGGGAGTTGGGCTACACCTTC
NA	NA	TRBV9	TRBJ2-1	CASSPLGPNNEQFF	TGTGCCAGCAGCCCCCTGGGTCCGAACAATGAGCAGTTCTTC
NA	NA	TRBV29-1	TRBJ1-4	CSVRPDRTNEKLFF	TGCAGCGTACGACCGGACCGAACAAATGAAAAACTGTTTTTT
NA	TRBD1	TRBV27	TRBJ2-2	CASARGGQGMVGELFF	TGTGCCAGCGCCAGGGGGGGACAGGGGATGGTCGGGGAGCTGTTTTTT
NA	TRBD1	TRBV6-1	TRBJ1-5	CASSEQGADQPQHF	TGTGCCAGCAGTGAACAGGGGGCCGATCAGCCCCAGCATTTT
many	NA	TRBV5-6	TRBJ1-3	CASSGDGRAGNTIYF	TGTGCCAGCAGCGGGGACGGCCGTGCGGGAAACACCATATATTTT
NA	TRBD1	TRBV7-6	TRBJ2-7	CASSLRDSNYEQYF	TGTGCCAGCAGCTTACGGGACAGTAACTACGAGCAGTACTTC
few	TRBD2	TRBV18	TRBJ2-7	CASSPPGRTSGRAVLYEQYF	TGTGCCAGCTCACCTCCGGGCCGGACTAGCGGGAGGGCCGTCCTCTACGAGCAGTACTTC
NA	TRBD2	TRBV27	TRBJ2-5	CASSVKTTSGRYF	TGTGCCAGCAGCGTTAAAACGACTAGCGGGAGGTACTTC
many	NA	TRBV29-1	TRBJ1-4	CGANPGEKLFF	TGCGGGGCGAACCCCGGAGAAAAACTGTTTTTT
once	NA	TRBV5-1	TRBJ2-1	CASSLSSPSPEQFF	TGCGCCAGCAGCCTCTCATCCCCCTCGCCTGAGCAGTTCTTC
NA	TRBD1	TRBV2	TRBJ2-7	CASRERTGDYEQYF	TGTGCCAGCAGGGAAAGGACAGGGGATTACGAGCAGTACTTC
NA	NA	TRBV5-5	TRBJ1-4	CASSLNVTPGEKLFF	TGTGCCAGCAGCTTGAATGTGACACCAGGGGAAAAACTGTTTTTT
NA	NA	TRBV14	TRBJ2-3	CASSQGFTGTVDTQYF	TGTGCCAGCAGCCAAGGATTCACTGGGACCGTAGATACGCAGTATTTT
NA	NA	TRBV30	TRBJ1-1	CAWSVGLTSPEAFF	TGTGCCTGGAGTGTGGGACTTACTTCCCCTGAAGCTTTCTTT
many	NA	TRBV6-5	TRBJ1-1	CASSYSRGREAFF	TGTGCCAGCAGTTACTCGAGGGGACGTGAAGCTTTCTTT
NA	NA	TRBV6-1	TRBJ1-2	CASSGTYGGNYGYTF	TGTGCCAGCAGTGGAACCTATGGAGGGAACTATGGCTACACCTTC
NA	NA	TRBV7-8	TRBJ2-5	CASSFTEETQYF	TGTGCCAGCAGCTTTACCGAAGAGACCCAGTACTTC
once	NA	TRBV5-4	TRBJ2-5	CASSLGRETQYF	TGTGCCAGCAGCTTGGGACGGGAGACCCAGTACTTC
NA	TRBD2	TRBV30	TRBJ2-5	CAWSVGLAGARETQYF	TGTGCCTGGAGTGTTGGACTAGCGGGAGCGCGAGAGACCCAGTACTTC
NA	TRBD1	TRBV5-8	TRBJ2-1	CASSYQGTGTNEQFF	TGTGCCAGCAGCTACCAGGGGACAGGGACGAATGAGCAGTTCTTC
NA	NA	TRBV11-2	TRBJ2-1	CASSLGPSYNEQFF	TGTGCCAGCAGCTTAGGTCCATCCTACAATGAGCAGTTCTTC
NA	NA	TRBV30	TRBJ2-1	CAWSRTTSSYNEQFF	TGTGCCTGGAGTCGGACAACGAGCTCCTACAATGAGCAGTTCTTC
few	NA	TRBV30	TRBJ1-5	CAWSSRPNQPQHF	TGTGCCTGGAGTTCTAGGCCCAATCAGCCCCAGCATTTT
once	NA	TRBV5-1	TRBJ2-4	CASSNPRGPGAKNIQYF	TGCGCCAGCAGTAACCCGCGGGGGCCGGGGGCCAAAAACATTCAGTACTTC
NA	NA	TRBV7-3	TRBJ2-1	CASSPFVWGPEQFF	TGTGCCAGCAGCCCGTTCGTTTGGGGCCCTGAGCAGTTCTTC
NA	TRBD1	TRBV5-1	TRBJ1-1	CASSLVGTASNTEAFF	TGCGCCAGCAGTTTGGTGGGGACAGCCTCGAACACTGAAGCTTTCTTT
NA	NA	TRBV20-1	TRBJ2-5	CSARAQETQYF	TGCAGTGCTAGAGCACAGGAGACCCAGTACTTC
NA	NA	TRBV4-2	TRBJ2-3	CASSQRLEGLDTQYF	TGTGCCAGCAGCCAACGTTTGGAGGGTCTAGATACGCAGTATTTT
few	NA	TRBV7-9	TRBJ1-5	CASSSSGNQPQHF	TGTGCCAGCAGCTCGTCGGGGAATCAGCCCCAGCATTTT
NA	NA	TRBV28	TRBJ1-3	CATDSSGNTIYF	TGTGCCACCGACAGCTCTGGAAACACCATATATTTT
NA	TRBD1	TRBV5-8	TRBJ1-5	CASSFRDRGDQPQHF	TGTGCCAGCAGCTTCCGGGACAGGGGGGATCAGCCCCAGCATTTT
NA	NA	TRBV30	TRBJ1-5	CAWSAGTSNQPQHF	TGTGCCTGGAGTGCAGGGACTAGCAATCAGCCCCAGCATTTT